These 11 T cell receptor beta chains came from one sample sequenced in a study of T cell responses to AZD1222 COVID-19 vaccine. Sequencing used immunoSEQ multiplex PCR; TCRdb keeps in-frame clones, though not all of them. The sample lists 120,000 to 150,000 clones, 90% to 95% occurring once. The source material was peripheral blood, sampled on day 0 of AZD1222 vaccination. Receptors originate from an adult in good health.

Concerning this clone: This sample includes further DNA sequences coding for the same CDR3. The V and J genes are TRBV18 and TRBJ2-7; no definite D call. V gave up 2 bases and J gave up 3 bases, with 2 bases separating them. Germline CDR1 KGHSH, CDR2 LQKENI. The CDR3 is 11 amino acids. CDR3 DNA sequence: TGTGCCAGCTCACCAGGCTACGAGCAGTACTTC. Translated, it gives CASSPGYEQYF.

The chain couples TRBV7-6 to TRBJ2-1; 13 nucleotides agree with TRBD2. The CDR3 has 16 amino acids. V shed 5 bases, J shed 5 bases, and the junction held 6 bases outside the gene matches. CDR1 and CDR2 (germline): SGHVS, FNYEAQ. In DNA form, the CDR3 reads TGTGCCAGCAGCCCTACTAGCGGGGGGGAGAACAATGAGCAGTTCTTC. Its translation is CASSPTSGGENNEQFF. Variable domain in full (rest from reference TRBV7-6 and TRBJ2-1): GAGVSQSPRYKVTKRGQDVALRCDPISGHVSLYWYRQALGQGPEFLTYFNYEAQQDKSGLPNDRFSAERPEGSISTLTIQRTEQRDSAMYRCASSPTSGGENNEQFFGPGTRLTVL.

The V gene is TRBV5-1, the J gene TRBJ2-1; 7 positions match TRBD1. CDR1 is SGHRS and CDR2 is YFSETQ in the germline V gene. Unmatched junction bases numbered 8, after V lost 4 bases and J lost 4 bases. The CDR3 sequence is 15 residues long. Written as DNA, the CDR3 is TGCGCCAGCAGCCCCCTGGACAGGACATACAATGAGCAGTTCTTC. It codes for CASSPLDRTYNEQFF. The whole variable domain, remainder taken from reference TRBV5-1 and TRBJ2-1, is KAGVTQTPRYLIKTRGQQVTLSCSPISGHRSVSWYQQTPGQGLQFLFEYFSETQRNKGNFPGRFSGRQFSNSRSEMNVSTLELGDSALYLCASSPLDRTYNEQFFGPGTRLTVL.

The rearrangement joins TRBV7-3 to TRBJ1-6, with D perhaps matching TRBD1 (5 bases). The CDR3 extends over 14 amino acids. Germline V CDR1 and CDR2: SGHTA, FQGTGA. Trimming stripped 5 bases from V and 10 bases from J, with 15 bases between. The CDR3 DNA reads TGTGCCAGCAGCCCGGGGACGAGTTTATCACCCCTCCACTTT. Residues: CASSPGTSLSPLHF.

This chain connects TRBV5-1 to TRBJ1-1; TRBD1 matches at 7 bases. The CDR3 has 14 amino acids. Trimming took 6 bases from V and 1 from J; bases not matched to a gene: 6. Germline V CDR1 and CDR2: SGHRS, YFSETQ. The CDR3 DNA sequence: TGCGCCAGCACCAGAGGGGGCCAGAACACTGAAGCTTTCTTT. Protein product: CASTRGGQNTEAFF.

The V gene is TRBV6-2 or TRBV6-3, the J gene TRBJ2-1, with 12 nucleotides matching TRBD2. The CDR3 loop spans 21 amino acids. Trimming took 0 bases from V and 0 from J; bases not matched to a gene: 12. In germline, CDR1 is MNHEY, CDR2 SVGEGT. The CDR3 DNA reads TGTGCCAGCAGTTACTCGCTCCGAGGGACTAGCGGGTCAGGCTCCTACAATGAGCAGTTCTTC. The encoded protein is CASSYSLRGTSGSGSYNEQFF.

This rearrangement joins TRBV10-3 to TRBJ1-2, with no clear D. The germline V and J ends were trimmed by 0 bases and 8 bases, with 16 bases remaining between them. The CDR3 loop spans 15 amino acids. CDR1 and CDR2 (germline): ENHRY, SYGVKD. The CDR3, as DNA: TGTGCCATCAGTGAGTCGAGGACCCCCTCGGAAGGCTACACCTTC. This sequence encodes CAISESRTPSEGYTF.

The chain's CDR3 is CASSFRALDNEQFF. In DNA, the CDR3 is TGTGCCAGCAGCTTCCGGGCCCTAGACAATGAGCAGTTCTTC. The rearrangement links TRBV7-3 to TRBJ2-1, with D uncertain. V gave up 3 bases and J gave up 5 bases, with 11 bases separating them. CDR1 and CDR2 from the germline V gene are SGHTA and FQGTGA. CDR3 length equals 14 residues.

The V gene is TRBV10-2, the J gene TRBJ2-1; the D gene is possibly TRBD2 (5 bases). The ends were cut back, 8 bases at V and 8 bases at J, with 19 bases in the middle. Germline CDR1 WSHSY, CDR2 SAAADI. The CDR3 has 14 amino acids. CDR3 coding DNA: TGCGCCAGCCTAGCTTGGGATCTAAGTCATGAGCAGTTCTTC. Residues: CASLAWDLSHEQFF.

The V gene is TRBV2, the J gene TRBJ1-5, with 7 nucleotides matching TRBD1. CDR1 is SNHLY and CDR2 is FYNNEI in the germline V gene. CDR3 length: 15 amino acids. Trimming removed 6 bases from V and 3 bases from J; junction bases left unmatched: 8. The CDR3 nucleotides read TGTGCCAGCAGGCACGACAGGGCTTTCAATCAGCCCCAGCATTTT. It yields the protein CASRHDRAFNQPQHF.

The chain joins TRBV5-8 to TRBJ2-7; the D is unclear. Germline CDR1 reads SGHTS; CDR2 reads YDEGEE. Trimming stripped 2 bases from V and 0 bases from J, with 12 bases between. The CDR3 sequence is 15 residues long. CDR3 nucleotides: TGTGCCAGCAGCTTTTTTGGCCGGAACTCCTACGAGCAGTACTTC. Its protein product is CASSFFGRNSYEQYF.